This T cell receptor (beta chain) is from a study of cytomegalovirus exposure and HLA in healthy donors. The V segment lost 2 bases and the J segment 4 bases; nucleotides outside the gene matches: 6. This CDR3 region has 17 residues. PCR primers comprised 60 Vbeta and 13 Jbeta primers. Profiled with immunoSEQ multiplex PCR; TCRdb holds only in-frame clones, not every one. The sample lists some 80,000 clones, over 75% occurring once. Sequenced: PBMCs. The chain uses TRBV23-1 and TRBJ2-6; 9 nucleotides align to TRBD1. TRBV23-1 carries the ORF label, with uncertain function. The sequence came from a man between 45 and 60 years old in good health and CMV-seronegative. This chain's CDR3 is CASSQGTGYSGANVLTF. DNA of the CDR3: TGCGCCAGCAGTCAAGGGACAGGGTACTCCGGGGCCAACGTCCTGACTTTC.